This T cell receptor (beta chain) was recorded in a study of blood T cell repertoires in COVID-19. V was pared by 3 bases and J by 9 bases, with 12 bases of the junction left unmatched. CDR3 length: 15 amino acids. CDR1 is KGHSH, CDR2 LQKENI, per germline. Using immunoSEQ multiplex PCR, the repertoire was profiled, and TCRdb retains in-frame clones only, with some absent. The sample carries some 270,000 clones, about 85% recorded once. The V gene is TRBV18, the J gene TRBJ2-3; 7 nucleotides line up with TRBD1. Sequences were obtained from PBMCs or T cells enriched from blood (not recorded which). The source is a woman in her forties or fifties who had been exposed to COVID-19. The DNA of the CDR3 is TGTGCCAGCTCACCTGGGGACAGCTTTGAGAGGACGCAGTATTTT. This translates into CASSPGDSFERTQYF.